Listed here is a single T cell receptor (beta chain). What it binds is not known. V gave up 6 bases and J gave up 9 bases, with 15 bases separating them. Germline V gives CDR1 SQVTM, CDR2 ANQGSEA. The CDR3 has 12 amino acids. These data belong to a study of human T cells and chemical hapten exposure. Study-wide context: Across samples, TCR yields varied, mostly owing to small differences in pooled library volumes.

Time point described: pre-sensitization, week 0. The treatment here: therapeutic diphenylcyclopropenone sensitization with weekly scalp DPC. Findings of the study overall: TCRs whose frequency exceeded 1 in 1000 remained the same following DPC sensitization.

Via MiXCR, TCRdb re-called the RACE reads, giving one row per CDR3 protein. Of tens of thousands of distinct CDR3 sequences listed, 9.4% are singletons. This TCR was sampled from a middle-aged woman with alopecia areata. Some clones in this sample may be carry-over from other donors' samples. The V and J genes are TRBV29-1 and TRBJ2-1; no clear D. The sample here was whole blood, taken in connection with sensitization to the hapten diphenylcyclopropenone (DPC). The CDR3 spells CSVSTRTGEQFF. Here the CDR3 DNA reads TGCAGCGTCTCGACCCGGACGGGTGAGCAGTTCTTC.